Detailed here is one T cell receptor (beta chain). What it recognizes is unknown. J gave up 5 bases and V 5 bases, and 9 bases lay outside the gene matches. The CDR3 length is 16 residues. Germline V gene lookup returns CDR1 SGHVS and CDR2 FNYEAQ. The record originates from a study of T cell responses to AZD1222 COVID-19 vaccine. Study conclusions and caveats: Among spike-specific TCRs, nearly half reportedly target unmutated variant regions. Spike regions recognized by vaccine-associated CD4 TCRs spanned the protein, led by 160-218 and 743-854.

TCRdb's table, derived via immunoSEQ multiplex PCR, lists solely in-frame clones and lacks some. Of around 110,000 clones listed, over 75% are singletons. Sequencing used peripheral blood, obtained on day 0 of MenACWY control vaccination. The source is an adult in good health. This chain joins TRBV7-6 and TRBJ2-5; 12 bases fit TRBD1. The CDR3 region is CASSPRGDRGLETQYF. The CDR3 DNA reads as TGTGCCAGCAGCCCCCGTGGGGACAGGGGGCTGGAGACCCAGTACTTC. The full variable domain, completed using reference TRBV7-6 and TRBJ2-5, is GAGVSQSPRYKVTKRGQDVALRCDPISGHVSLYWYRQALGQGPEFLTYFNYEAQQDKSGLPNDRFSAERPEGSISTLTIQRTEQRDSAMYRCASSPRGDRGLETQYFGPGTRLLVL.